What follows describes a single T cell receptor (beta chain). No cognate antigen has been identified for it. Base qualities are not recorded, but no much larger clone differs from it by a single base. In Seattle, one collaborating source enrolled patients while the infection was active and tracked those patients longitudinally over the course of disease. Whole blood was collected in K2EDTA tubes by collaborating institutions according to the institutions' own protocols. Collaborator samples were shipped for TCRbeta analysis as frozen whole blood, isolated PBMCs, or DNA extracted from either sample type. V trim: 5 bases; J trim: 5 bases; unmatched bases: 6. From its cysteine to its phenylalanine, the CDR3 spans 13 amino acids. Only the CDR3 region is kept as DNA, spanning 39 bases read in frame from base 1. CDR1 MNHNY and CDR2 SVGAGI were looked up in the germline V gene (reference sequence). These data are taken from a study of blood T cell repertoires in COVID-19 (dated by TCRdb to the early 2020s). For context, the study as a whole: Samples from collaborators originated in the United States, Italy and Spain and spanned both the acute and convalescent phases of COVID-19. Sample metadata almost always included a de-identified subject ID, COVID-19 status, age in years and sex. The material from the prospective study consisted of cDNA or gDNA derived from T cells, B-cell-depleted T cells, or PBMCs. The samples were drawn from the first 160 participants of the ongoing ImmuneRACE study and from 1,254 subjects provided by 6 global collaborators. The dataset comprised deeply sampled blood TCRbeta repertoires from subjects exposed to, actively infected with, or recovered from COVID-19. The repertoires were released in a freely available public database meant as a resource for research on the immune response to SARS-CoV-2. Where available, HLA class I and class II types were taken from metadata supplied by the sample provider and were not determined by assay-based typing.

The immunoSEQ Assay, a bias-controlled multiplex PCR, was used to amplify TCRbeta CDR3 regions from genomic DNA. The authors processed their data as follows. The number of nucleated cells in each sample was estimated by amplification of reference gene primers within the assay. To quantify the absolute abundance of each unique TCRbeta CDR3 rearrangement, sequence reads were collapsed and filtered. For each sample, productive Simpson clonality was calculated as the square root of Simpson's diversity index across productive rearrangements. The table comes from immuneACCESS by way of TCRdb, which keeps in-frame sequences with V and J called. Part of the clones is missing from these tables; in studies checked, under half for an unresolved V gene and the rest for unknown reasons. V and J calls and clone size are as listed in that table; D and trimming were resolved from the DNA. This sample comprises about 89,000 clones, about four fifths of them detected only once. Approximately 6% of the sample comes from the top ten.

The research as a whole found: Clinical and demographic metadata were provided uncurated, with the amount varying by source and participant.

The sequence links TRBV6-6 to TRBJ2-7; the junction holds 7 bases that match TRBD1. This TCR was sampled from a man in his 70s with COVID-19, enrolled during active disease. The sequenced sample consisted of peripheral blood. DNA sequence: TGTGCCAGCAGTCCCGGGACAGCTAACGAGCAGTACTTC. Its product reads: CASSPGTANEQYF.